These 29 T cell receptor beta chains originate from one sample sequenced in a study of cytomegalovirus exposure and HLA in healthy donors. The PCR used 60 Vbeta and 13 Jbeta primers. The data were produced by immunoSEQ multiplex PCR, yet TCRdb's version contains in-frame clones alone and is incomplete. The repertoire holds 130,000 or so clones, with just under 75% as singletons. Sequenced input: PBMCs. Source of these receptors: a man aged 35-49 years in good health and CMV-seropositive.

V is TRBV9 and J is TRBJ2-1, with D possibly TRBD1 on 6 matching bases. The V gene's germline CDR1 is SGDLS and CDR2 YYNGEE. The germline V and J ends were trimmed by 4 bases and 7 bases, with 18 bases remaining between them. The CDR3 is 15 residues long. The CDR3: CASSLAIDRLNEQFF. CDR3 coding DNA: TGTGCCAGCAGCTTAGCCATCGACAGGCTGAATGAGCAGTTCTTC.

This chain connects TRBV25-1 to TRBJ2-5; tentative D call: TRBD2 (5 bases). This CDR3 is 16 amino acids long. The V gene lost 9 bases and the J gene lost 4 bases, with 24 bases spanning the gap. Germline values: CDR1 MGHDK, CDR2 SYGVNS. The CDR3 loop reads CARVQASHRARETQYF. In DNA form, the CDR3 reads TGTGCCAGGGTCCAGGCTAGCCATCGGGCAAGAGAGACCCAGTACTTC.

This clone appeared a single time. The V call is TRBV4-1, the J call TRBJ1-1; TRBD1 matches at 9 bases. The ends lost 4 bases at V and 4 bases at J; junction bases unmatched: 4. The germline V gene encodes CDR1 MGHRA and CDR2 YSYEKL. CDR3 length: 14 amino acids. CDR3 nucleotide sequence: TGCGCCAGCAGCCGATCACAGGGGGCCACTGAAGCTTTCTTT. Amino acids: CASSRSQGATEAFF.

This clone showed up just a few times. This sequence joins TRBV10-1 and TRBJ2-7; 7 bases line up with TRBD1. Germline CDR1 reads WNHNN; CDR2 reads SYGVQD (reference sequence). Germline trimming cut 5 bases from V and 2 bases from J; bases unmatched to any gene: 6. The CDR3 sequence is 14 residues long. As DNA, the CDR3 is TGCGCCAGCAGTCTAACAGGGGACCCCTACGAGCAGTACTTC. Its protein product is CASSLTGDPYEQYF.

In its sample, this clone was seen once. This sequence joins TRBV28 and TRBJ2-7; 13 nucleotides line up with TRBD2. CDR1 is MDHEN and CDR2 is SYDVKM in the germline V gene. The CDR3 totals 15 residues. Losses at the gene ends were 7 bases for V and 2 bases for J; bases not matched to a gene: 5. CDR3 DNA: TGTGCCAGCACAACCGGGACTAGCGGGGCCTACGAGCAGTACTTC. As protein: CASTTGTSGAYEQYF.

The rearrangement joins TRBV28 to TRBJ1-1, with no clear D. Germline V gene sequence: CDR1 MDHEN, CDR2 SYDVKM. Trimming shortened V by 3 bases and J by 10 bases, and 15 bases separated the two germline ends. The CDR3 has 13 amino acids. CDR3 DNA sequence: TGTGCCAGCAGTTTGCTGCAGGCCGTCAGAGCTTTCTTT. The encoded protein is CASSLLQAVRAFF.

The chain is built from TRBV6-5 and TRBJ1-5; D is possibly TRBD1 (6 bases). The CDR3 has 13 amino acids. V lost 5 bases and J 3 bases, leaving 8 bases between the germline ends. CDR1 and CDR2 (germline): MNHEY, SVGAGI. The CDR3 spells CASSGQPNQPQHF. The CDR3 DNA is TGTGCCAGCAGTGGACAGCCCAATCAGCCCCAGCATTTT.

Remarks on this clone: This sample includes further DNA sequences coding for the same CDR3. The rearrangement links TRBV5-1 to TRBJ2-3; 14 bases are a match to TRBD2. The CDR3 is made up of 16 amino acids. Germline V gene lookup returns CDR1 SGHRS and CDR2 YFSETQ. Trimming cost V 5 bases and J 2 bases; bases outside gene matches: 4. This chain's CDR3 is CASSSGLAGATDTQYF. Here the CDR3 DNA reads TGCGCCAGCAGTTCGGGACTAGCGGGGGCCACAGATACGCAGTATTTT.

This clone was seen more than once but under ten times. J is TRBJ1-1 and V is TRBV27; the match to TRBD1 covers 8 bases. This CDR3 region has 15 residues. The germline gives CDR1 MNHEY, CDR2 SMNVEV (reference sequence). Trimming took 0 bases from V and 5 from J; bases not matched to a gene: 5. The chain's CDR3 is CASSLSQGAETEAFF. The DNA for the CDR3 is TGTGCCAGCAGTTTATCGCAGGGGGCTGAGACTGAAGCTTTCTTT.

The rearrangement links TRBV5-1 to TRBJ2-7, with a tentative D call TRBD1 (6 bases). CDR3 length equals 15 residues. Trimming took off 4 bases at V and 2 bases at J, with 16 bases between the two ends. Germline V gives CDR1 SGHRS, CDR2 YFSETQ. In DNA form, the CDR3 reads TGCGCCAGCAGCATGGGGGCTACTGTCCCCTACGAGCAGTACTTC. This translates into CASSMGATVPYEQYF.

The J gene is TRBJ2-1, the V gene TRBV15; D possibly corresponds to TRBD2 (6 bases). Trimming took 8 bases from V and 4 from J, leaving 12 bases between them. The germline CDR1 and CDR2 sequences are LNHNV and YYDKDF (reference sequence). The CDR3 is 13 residues long. CDR3: CATLLRGYNEQFF. The CDR3, as DNA: TGTGCCACCCTATTACGGGGGTACAATGAGCAGTTCTTC.

This clone has a single count. V usage is TRBV28 and J usage is TRBJ2-3; 11 bases line up with TRBD2. The CDR3 contains 15 residues. The ends lost 5 bases at V and 5 bases at J; junction bases unmatched: 6. CDR1 is MDHEN, CDR2 SYDVKM, per germline. CDR3 in DNA: TGTGCCAGCAGTGCTAGCGGGAGGCCCCAAGATACGCAGTATTTT. Its protein is CASSASGRPQDTQYF.

V and J are TRBV18 and TRBJ1-3; TRBD1 is a possible D gene (6 bases). The CDR3 consists of 13 residues. V was shortened by 4 bases and J by 2 bases, with 6 bases between the two germline ends. Germline values: CDR1 KGHSH, CDR2 LQKENI. DNA for the CDR3: TGTGCCAGCTCACGGGACACTGGAAACACCATATATTTT. Translation: CASSRDTGNTIYF.

This clone has more than one count but fewer than ten. This chain uses TRBV27 with TRBJ1-1, with 7 bases that match TRBD1. The germline gives CDR1 MNHEY, CDR2 SMNVEV (reference sequence). The J segment lost 11 bases and the V segment lost 4 bases, leaving 13 bases of the junction unmatched. This CDR3 spans 14 amino acids. The CDR3 DNA follows: TGTGCCAGCAGTTGGAGCCGACAGGGTAAGATGGCTTTCTTT. Its translation: CASSWSRQGKMAFF.

The rearrangement links TRBV2 to TRBJ1-5, with D unclear. Germline values: CDR1 SNHLY, CDR2 FYNNEI. V was trimmed by 5 bases and J by 0 bases, leaving 5 bases between them. The CDR3 totals 13 residues. In DNA, the CDR3 is TGTGCCAGCAGTCCAGATAGCAATCAGCCCCAGCATTTT. Its translation: CASSPDSNQPQHF.

The V gene is TRBV10-1, the J gene TRBJ2-1, with D perhaps matching TRBD2 (6 bases). Germline CDR1 is WNHNN and CDR2 is SYGVQD (reference sequence). V was cut by 2 bases and J by 10 bases, with 15 bases left in between. The CDR3 runs 14 residues. Here the CDR3 reads CASSEAGSNREQFF. The CDR3 DNA follows: TGCGCCAGCAGTGAGGCCGGGAGTAATCGAGAGCAGTTCTTC.

This sequence joins TRBV18 and TRBJ1-2, with TRBD1 as a possible D gene (5 bases). Germline V CDR1 and CDR2: KGHSH, LQKENI. The CDR3 spans 15 residues. V was pared by 2 bases and J by 2 bases, with 12 bases between. In nucleotides, the CDR3 is TGTGCCAGCTCACCAGGAAGACAGACAAACTATGGCTACACCTTC. It is translated as CASSPGRQTNYGYTF. The variable domain in full, completed from reference TRBV18 and TRBJ1-2, reads NAGVMQNPRHLVRRRGQEARLRCSPMKGHSHVYWYRQLPEEGLKFMVYLQKENIIDESGMPKERFSAEFPKEGPSILRIQQVVRGDSAAYFCASSPGRQTNYGYTFGSGTRLTVV.

The genes are TRBV6-4 and TRBJ1-1, with D possibly matching TRBD1 (5 bases). This CDR3 is built from 13 residues. Germline loops: CDR1 MRHNA, CDR2 SNTAGT. Trimming shortened V by 4 bases and J by 6 bases, and 12 bases separated the two germline ends. CDR3 nucleotides: TGTGCCAGCAGTGCGGTTTGGGGGGCTGAAGCTTTCTTT. It is translated as CASSAVWGAEAFF.

The sample holds one count of this clone. At one end, the junction sequence differs from germline, possibly due to a read error. The same CDR3 is also encoded by other DNA sequences in this sample. The chain is built from TRBV28 and TRBJ1-5, with 8 bases matching TRBD1. Germline V gene lookup returns CDR1 MDHEN and CDR2 SYDVKM. CDR3 length equals 14 residues. CDR3 sequence reads: CASNPGQGGQPQHF. The CDR3 DNA reads as TGCGCCAGCAACCCCGGACAGGGCGGTCAGCCCCAGCATTTT. Supplemented by reference TRBV28 and TRBJ1-5, the full variable domain reads DVKVTQSSRYLVKRTGEKVFLECVQDMDHENMFWYRQDPGLGLRLIYFSYDVKMKEKGDIPEGYSVSREKKERFSLILESASTNQTSMYLCASNPGQGGQPQHFGDGTRLSIL.

This clone was observed a handful of times. This chain uses TRBV5-6 with TRBJ2-7; 8 bases are a match to TRBD1. Germline V lookup: CDR1 SGHDT, CDR2 YYEEEE. J gave up 3 bases and V 0 bases, and 5 bases lay outside the gene matches. The CDR3 sequence is 15 residues long. The CDR3 coding sequence is TGTGCCAGCAGCTTGGGGGGCACAGGGGGCTACGAGCAGTACTTC. Its translation: CASSLGGTGGYEQYF. The whole variable domain, remainder taken from reference TRBV5-6 and TRBJ2-7, is DAGVTQSPTHLIKTRGQQVTLRCSPKSGHDTVSWYQQALGQGPQFIFQYYEEEERQRGNFPDRFSGHQFPNYSSELNVNALLLGDSALYLCASSLGGTGGYEQYFGPGTRLTVT.

The chain joins TRBV5-5 to TRBJ1-1; tentatively, D is TRBD1 (5 bases). The CDR3 contains 16 residues. The V gene lost 0 bases and the J gene lost 5 bases, with 17 bases spanning the gap. The germline CDR1 and CDR2 sequences are SGHKS and YYEKEE (reference sequence). CDR3 in DNA: TGTGCCAGCAGCTTGGAGGAGGGGAAGCGAAGGACTGAAGCTTTCTTT. It translates to CASSLEEGKRRTEAFF.

J is TRBJ1-1 and V is TRBV18; maybe TRBD1 (5 bases). This CDR3 is 14 amino acids long. CDR1 is KGHSH and CDR2 is LQKENI in the germline V gene. V lost 3 bases and J lost 6, with 14 bases in between. The CDR3 coding sequence is TGTGCCAGCTCACCTCAGGGTGGTTCTTCTGAAGCTTTCTTT. It yields the protein CASSPQGGSSEAFF.

This clone has only one observation. The V gene is TRBV19, the J gene TRBJ2-7, with D possibly being TRBD1 (7 bases). CDR1 LNHDA and CDR2 SQIVND come from the germline V gene (reference sequence). There are 16 residues in the CDR3. The germline V and J ends were trimmed by 0 bases and 2 bases, with 14 bases remaining between them. CDR3 region: CASSIDGAGQTYEQYF. The DNA of the CDR3 is TGTGCCAGTAGTATAGATGGTGCGGGACAGACCTACGAGCAGTACTTC.

This chain uses TRBV28 with TRBJ2-5; TRBD2 is a possible D gene (6 bases). Gene TRBJ2-7 matches the end of the DNA better, so the J call may be wrong. The CDR3 runs 15 residues. Germline V gene sequence: CDR1 MDHEN, CDR2 SYDVKM. The CDR3 coding sequence is TGTGCCAGTAATTCCGGGACTTTCAGCTCCTACGAGCAGTACTTC. Residues: CASNSGTFSSYEQYF.

The chain joins TRBV19 to TRBJ2-7; D perhaps matches TRBD1 (6 bases). The CDR3 is 14 residues long. Germline V gene sequence: CDR1 LNHDA, CDR2 SQIVND (reference sequence). Between the trimmed V and J ends, which lost 6 bases and 5 bases, there was a span of 17 bases. CDR3 bases: TGTGCCAGTAGGCGAAACAGGGTAGGGGACGAGCAGTACTTC. Its translation: CASRRNRVGDEQYF.

The chain combines TRBV10-3 with TRBJ2-5, with D possibly TRBD1 on 7 matching bases. Germline CDR1 ENHRY, CDR2 SYGVKD. V was trimmed by 3 bases and J by 5 bases, leaving 13 bases between them. This CDR3 region has 14 residues. In nucleotides, the CDR3 is TGTGCCATCAGTGACGACAGGGAGGTTGAGACCCAGTACTTC. This translates into CAISDDREVETQYF.

V gene TRBV19 combines with J gene TRBJ1-1, with 7 positions matching TRBD1. The V gene's germline CDR1 is LNHDA and CDR2 SQIVND (reference sequence). CDR3 length equals 15 residues. The V gene end was trimmed by 6 bases and the J gene end by 1 base; junction bases not matched to a gene: 8. CDR3 bases: TGTGCCAGTAGCAAAGACAGGGATGCGAACACTGAAGCTTTCTTT. Protein sequence: CASSKDRDANTEAFF.

The chain carries TRBV4-1 and TRBJ2-1; D perhaps matches TRBD1 (5 bases). The CDR3 is 18 residues long. The V gene's germline CDR1 is MGHRA and CDR2 YSYEKL. Trimming left V 4 bases short and J 0 bases short, with 19 bases between. The CDR3, as DNA: TGCGCCAGCAGCCCCCGCTACCCTGACAGAAGCTCCTACAATGAGCAGTTCTTC. Translation gives CASSPRYPDRSSYNEQFF.

This clone has a handful of counts. J is TRBJ2-5 and V is TRBV27; perhaps TRBD2 as D (6 bases). With 6 bases removed from V and 3 bases from J, the gap between germline ends came to 17 bases. The CDR3 length is 15 residues. CDR1 is MNHEY and CDR2 is SMNVEV in the germline V gene (reference sequence). CDR3 protein: CASSVFGGPEETQYF. Written as DNA, the CDR3 is TGTGCCAGCAGCGTTTTCGGAGGGCCTGAAGAGACCCAGTACTTC.